A selection of T cell receptor beta chains follows, all from one sample in a study of vaccination and CD4 T cells after COVID-19. In TCRdb, the PCR reads were re-called with MiXCR into one record per CDR3 protein. The sample has more than 15,000 distinct CDR3 sequences, 50% to 60% seen once. Their recognized antigens are unknown. Sequenced: CD4+ T cells from blood, cultured in vitro. Receptors originate from a human donor who had recovered from COVID-19. CDR3s leave out the opening cysteine and the closing phenylalanine or tryptophan. Fields, in order: V gene, D gene, clone size, J gene, CDR3 protein. D genes are given only for firm matches. For some rows the clone size is stated as once, few or many, or as a class when expanded; others skip it.

V gene: TRBV28; D gene: NA; clone size: few; J gene: TRBJ1-3; CDR3 protein: ASSLRGATGNTIY
V gene: TRBV27; D gene: TRBD2; clone size: NA; J gene: TRBJ2-1; CDR3 protein: ASTSDWRTRINEQF
V gene: TRBV5-4; D gene: NA; clone size: once; J gene: TRBJ2-1; CDR3 protein: ASSLSRGSYNEQF
V gene: TRBV20-1; D gene: NA; clone size: NA; J gene: TRBJ1-2; CDR3 protein: STRLGGGHNYGYT
V gene: TRBV28; D gene: NA; clone size: NA; J gene: TRBJ2-5; CDR3 protein: ASSPGHETQY
V gene: TRBV20-1; D gene: NA; clone size: few; J gene: TRBJ2-7; CDR3 protein: SARQAPSSYEQY
V gene: TRBV10-3; D gene: TRBD1; clone size: NA; J gene: TRBJ1-1; CDR3 protein: AISESGQGWSNTEAF
V gene: TRBV7-9; D gene: TRBD1; clone size: NA; J gene: TRBJ1-2; CDR3 protein: ASSTYRGKAGYGYT
V gene: TRBV3-1; D gene: NA; clone size: NA; J gene: TRBJ1-5; CDR3 protein: ASSQGLQGEGPQH
V gene: TRBV19; D gene: NA; clone size: NA; J gene: TRBJ2-1; CDR3 protein: ASSVPGRDPRDEQF
V gene: TRBV19; D gene: NA; clone size: few; J gene: TRBJ1-1; CDR3 protein: ASMRPRRGNTEAF
V gene: TRBV28; D gene: NA; clone size: NA; J gene: TRBJ2-5; CDR3 protein: ASSLGRIETQY
V gene: TRBV20-1; D gene: NA; clone size: few; J gene: TRBJ1-2; CDR3 protein: SASVTNYGYT
V gene: TRBV11-2; D gene: NA; clone size: NA; J gene: NA; CDR3 protein: ASSRRMEQY
V gene: TRBV20-1; D gene: NA; clone size: few; J gene: TRBJ2-3; CDR3 protein: SARDPSNHGLHTDTQY
V gene: TRBV6-5; D gene: TRBD1; clone size: NA; J gene: TRBJ1-6; CDR3 protein: ASSYSIPGGYNSPLH
V gene: TRBV11-2; D gene: TRBD1; clone size: NA; J gene: TRBJ1-2; CDR3 protein: ASSLTTGGVFYGYT
V gene: TRBV27; D gene: TRBD2; clone size: few; J gene: TRBJ2-3; CDR3 protein: ASSRIGGRASGTDTQY
V gene: TRBV7-8; D gene: TRBD1; clone size: NA; J gene: TRBJ1-5; CDR3 protein: ASSLSPGGSQPQH
V gene: TRBV10-3; D gene: NA; clone size: few; J gene: TRBJ1-5; CDR3 protein: AISEDKTNQPQH
V gene: TRBV20-1; D gene: NA; clone size: NA; J gene: TRBJ1-2; CDR3 protein: SARERGYGYT
V gene: TRBV9; D gene: NA; clone size: NA; J gene: TRBJ2-3; CDR3 protein: ASSASPRDTQY
V gene: TRBV28; D gene: NA; clone size: NA; J gene: TRBJ1-3; CDR3 protein: ASSSGRVGNTIY
V gene: TRBV6-5; D gene: NA; clone size: NA; J gene: TRBJ1-4; CDR3 protein: ASSYGGRVREKLF
V gene: TRBV4-1; D gene: NA; clone size: NA; J gene: TRBJ1-3; CDR3 protein: ASSQGRGEAVRIGNTIY
V gene: TRBV5-1; D gene: NA; clone size: NA; J gene: TRBJ1-2; CDR3 protein: ASSLSGEGYT
V gene: TRBV19; D gene: NA; clone size: few; J gene: TRBJ2-2; CDR3 protein: ASSIRPGLETGELF
V gene: TRBV20-1; D gene: TRBD2; clone size: NA; J gene: TRBJ2-3; CDR3 protein: SAGLAGASTDTQY
V gene: TRBV7-8; D gene: TRBD2; clone size: few; J gene: TRBJ2-3; CDR3 protein: ASSVTSGWGPDTQY
V gene: TRBV30; D gene: NA; clone size: NA; J gene: TRBJ1-6; CDR3 protein: AWSRITDNSPLH
V gene: TRBV11-2; D gene: NA; clone size: NA; J gene: TRBJ2-3; CDR3 protein: ASSLEGDTQY
V gene: TRBV30; D gene: NA; clone size: NA; J gene: TRBJ1-5; CDR3 protein: AWSPMRGSQPQH
V gene: TRBV6-1; D gene: NA; clone size: few; J gene: TRBJ2-1; CDR3 protein: ASRPPEGHNEQF
V gene: TRBV7-9; D gene: NA; clone size: once; J gene: TRBJ1-3; CDR3 protein: ASSLASGSGNTIY
V gene: TRBV7-6; D gene: TRBD1; clone size: NA; J gene: TRBJ1-5; CDR3 protein: ASSLAETGVQH
V gene: TRBV29-1; D gene: TRBD1; clone size: NA; J gene: TRBJ1-2; CDR3 protein: SVGDSLVGYT
V gene: TRBV5-1; D gene: NA; clone size: NA; J gene: TRBJ2-7; CDR3 protein: ASSLGEHEQY
V gene: TRBV6-2/TRBV6-3; D gene: NA; clone size: NA; J gene: TRBJ2-2; CDR3 protein: ASTDSWNTGELF
V gene: TRBV24-1; D gene: NA; clone size: NA; J gene: TRBJ2-1; CDR3 protein: ATSSGGGTNEQF
V gene: TRBV7-9; D gene: NA; clone size: NA; J gene: TRBJ1-3; CDR3 protein: ASSRDAQPGNTIY
V gene: TRBV6-1; D gene: NA; clone size: few; J gene: TRBJ1-1; CDR3 protein: ASSPGARAF
V gene: TRBV2; D gene: NA; clone size: NA; J gene: TRBJ2-5; CDR3 protein: ASSVKVGETQY
V gene: TRBV6-1; D gene: TRBD1; clone size: NA; J gene: TRBJ1-1; CDR3 protein: ASSSPGQATEAF
V gene: TRBV19; D gene: NA; clone size: once; J gene: TRBJ2-1; CDR3 protein: ASSIGSYNEQF
V gene: TRBV7-7; D gene: NA; clone size: NA; J gene: TRBJ2-2; CDR3 protein: ASSLSSTGELF
V gene: TRBV7-3; D gene: TRBD1; clone size: few; J gene: TRBJ1-1; CDR3 protein: ASSKGASMNTEAF
V gene: TRBV20-1; D gene: NA; clone size: few; J gene: TRBJ1-2; CDR3 protein: SARDGQNYGYT
V gene: TRBV5-1; D gene: NA; clone size: NA; J gene: TRBJ2-6; CDR3 protein: ASKSADPSGANVLT
V gene: TRBV5-1; D gene: NA; clone size: few; J gene: TRBJ1-1; CDR3 protein: ASSSGQYEAF
V gene: TRBV18; D gene: TRBD2; clone size: NA; J gene: TRBJ2-2; CDR3 protein: ASSPPGRSGELF
V gene: TRBV3-1; D gene: TRBD1; clone size: NA; J gene: TRBJ2-7; CDR3 protein: ASSPGQADEQY